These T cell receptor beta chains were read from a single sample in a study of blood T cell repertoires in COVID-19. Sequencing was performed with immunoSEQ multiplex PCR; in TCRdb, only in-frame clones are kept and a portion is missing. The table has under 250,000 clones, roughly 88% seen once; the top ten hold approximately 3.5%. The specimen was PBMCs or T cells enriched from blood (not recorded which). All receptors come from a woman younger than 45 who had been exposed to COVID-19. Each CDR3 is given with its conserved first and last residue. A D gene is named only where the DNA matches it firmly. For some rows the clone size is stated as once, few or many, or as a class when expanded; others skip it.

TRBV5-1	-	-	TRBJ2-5	TGCGCCAGCAGCTCGCCCGGGACAACTACTCAAGAGACCCAGTACTTC	CASSSPGTTTQETQYF
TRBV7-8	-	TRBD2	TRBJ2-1	TGTGCCAGCGGACTAGGCGTCTACAATGAGCAGTTCTTC	CASGLGVYNEQFF
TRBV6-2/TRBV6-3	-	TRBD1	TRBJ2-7	TGTGCCAGCAGCCAAGCGGACCAGGGGGCCCTAAACGAGCAGTACTTC	CASSQADQGALNEQYF
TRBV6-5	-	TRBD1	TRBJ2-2	TGTGCCAGCAGTTACGGGGACAGGTCGAACACCGGGGAGCTGTTTTTT	CASSYGDRSNTGELFF
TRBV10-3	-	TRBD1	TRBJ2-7	TGTGCCATCGCAGGAAGAGACGGGACAGGTTTCTACGAGCAGTACTTC	CAIAGRDGTGFYEQYF
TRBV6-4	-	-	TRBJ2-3	TGTGCCAGCAGTGAAGACGACAGGCGAGATACGCAGTATTTT	CASSEDDRRDTQYF
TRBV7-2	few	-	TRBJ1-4	TGTGCCAGCAGCTATCTAACCCGCGGAAAACTGTTTTTT	CASSYLTRGKLFF
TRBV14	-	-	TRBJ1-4	TGTGCCAGCAGCCAAGATTACAGGGTTGGTGAAAAACTGTTTTTT	CASSQDYRVGEKLFF
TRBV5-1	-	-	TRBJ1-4	TGCGCCAGCCGGCGACAGCTACTTAATGAAAAACTGTTTTTT	CASRRQLLNEKLFF
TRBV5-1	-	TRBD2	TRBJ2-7	TGCGCCAGCAGCTCTCTAGCGGGAGTCTTCTACGAGCAGTACTTC	CASSSLAGVFYEQYF
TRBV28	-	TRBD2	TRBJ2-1	TGTGCCAGCTGGGGGGTAGCGGGAGTGAATGAGCAGTTCTTC	CASWGVAGVNEQFF
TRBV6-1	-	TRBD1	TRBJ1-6	TGTGCCAGCAGTGCGACAGGGGGAATCTTTAATTCACCCCTCCACTTT	CASSATGGIFNSPLHF
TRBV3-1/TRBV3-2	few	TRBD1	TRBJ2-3	TGTGCCAGCGGAGGGACAGGGACCACAGATACGCAGTATTTT	CASGGTGTTDTQYF
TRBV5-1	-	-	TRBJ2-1	TGCGCCAGCAGCTTGAAGGACTCTGGGAGCTCCTACAATGAGCAGTTCTTC	CASSLKDSGSSYNEQFF
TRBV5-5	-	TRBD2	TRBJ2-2	TGTGCCAGCAGCTGGGGACCCAGCGGGGGCGCGGCCGGGGAGCTGTTTTTT	CASSWGPSGGAAGELFF
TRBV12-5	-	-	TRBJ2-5	TGTGCTAGTGGTTTGGTACGGGGGAGTGTGGAGACCCAGTACTTC	CASGLVRGSVETQYF
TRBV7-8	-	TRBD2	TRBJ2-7	TGTGCCAGCAGCTTAGTTAGCGGGAGGGCCTACGAGCAGTACTTC	CASSLVSGRAYEQYF
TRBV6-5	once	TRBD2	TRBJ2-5	TGTGCCAGCAGTACTGGACTAGCGGGAGTAGAGACCCAGTACTTC	CASSTGLAGVETQYF
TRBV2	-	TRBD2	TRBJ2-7	TGTGCCAGCAGTGAAGTTGAGTCGCGGGAGGAACGTAGGCGCTACGAGCAGTACTTC	CASSEVESREERRRYEQYF
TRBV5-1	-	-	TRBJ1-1	TGCGCCAGCAGCCCGGGACAAACAAGGACTGAAGCTTTCTTT	CASSPGQTRTEAFF
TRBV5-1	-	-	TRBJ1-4	TGCGCCAGCAGGTTGAGGGGGGGATATGAAAAACTGTTTTTT	CASRLRGGYEKLFF
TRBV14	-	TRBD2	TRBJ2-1	TGTGCCAGCAGCCGAAGGACTAGCCCATCCTACAATGAGCAGTTCTTC	CASSRRTSPSYNEQFF
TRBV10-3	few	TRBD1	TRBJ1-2	TGTGCCATCAGTGAGGGAGGGGGCGATGGCTACACCTTC	CAISEGGGDGYTF
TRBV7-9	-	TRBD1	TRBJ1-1	TGTGCCAGCAGCTTAGGGGACAGCCGGGTGAACACTGAAGCTTTCTTT	CASSLGDSRVNTEAFF
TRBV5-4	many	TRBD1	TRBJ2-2	TGTGCCAGCAGCTTGGGGACAGGGAACACCGGGGAGCTGTTTTTT	CASSLGTGNTGELFF
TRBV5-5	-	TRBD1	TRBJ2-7	TGTGCCAGCAGCTGGACCGGGACAGGGGAAGGGTCTGTGTACTTC	CASSWTGTGEGSVYF
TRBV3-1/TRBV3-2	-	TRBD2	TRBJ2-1	TGTGCCAGCAGCCAACGGAGTCGGGGGGAGCTCTACAATGAGCAGTTCTTC	CASSQRSRGELYNEQFF
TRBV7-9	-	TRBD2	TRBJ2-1	TGTGCCAGCAGGTTAGGTGGACTAGCGTTGAGCTCCTACAATGAGCAGTTCTTC	CASRLGGLALSSYNEQFF
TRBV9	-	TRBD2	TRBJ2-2	TGTGCCAGCAGCGCAGGACTAGCGGGAGGCACCGGGGAGCTGTTTTTT	CASSAGLAGGTGELFF
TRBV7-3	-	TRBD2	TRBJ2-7	TGTGCCAGCAGCTTTCATTTAATAGGACCGACTAGCGGGAGGGCCTGTAAGGACGAGCAGTACTTC	CASSFHLIGPTSGRACKDEQYF
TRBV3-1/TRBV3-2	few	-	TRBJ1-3	TGTGCCAGCAGCCAAGAGGGCCGACTAGGAAACACCATATATTTT	CASSQEGRLGNTIYF
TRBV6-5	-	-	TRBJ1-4	TGTGCCAGCAGCACCCAAGGGCAGGGTAGAGAAAAACTGTTTTTT	CASSTQGQGREKLFF
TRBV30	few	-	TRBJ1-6	TGTGCCTGGAGCTCAGGGTTTACGGCCCTCCACTTT	CAWSSGFTALHF
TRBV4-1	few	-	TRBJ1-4	TGCGCCAGCAGCCAAATAAACGGGGAAAAACTGTTTTTT	CASSQINGEKLFF
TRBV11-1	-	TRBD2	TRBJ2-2	TGTGCCAGCAGCTTGACTAGCGGGTTGACCGGGGAGCTGTTTTTT	CASSLTSGLTGELFF
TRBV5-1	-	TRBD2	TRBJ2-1	TGCGCCAGCAGCTTGCCTAGCGGGAGCTACAATGAGCAGTTCTTC	CASSLPSGSYNEQFF
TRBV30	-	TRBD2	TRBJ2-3	TGTGCCTGGAGTGTCGGGGGGATAACAGATACGCAGTATTTT	CAWSVGGITDTQYF
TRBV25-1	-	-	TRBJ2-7	TGTGCCAGCACAATGACAGCAGATTCCTACGAGCAGTACTTC	CASTMTADSYEQYF
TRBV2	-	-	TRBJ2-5	TGTGCCAGCAGTGAAGTCCGGGTACAAGAGACCCAGTACTTC	CASSEVRVQETQYF
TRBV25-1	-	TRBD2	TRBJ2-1	TGTGCCAGCACGAACCTAGCGGACAATGAGCAGTTCTTC	CASTNLADNEQFF
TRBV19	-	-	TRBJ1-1	TGTGCCAGTAGTATTGAGGGAGACAAAGCTTTCTTT	CASSIEGDKAFF
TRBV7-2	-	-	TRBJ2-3	TGTGCCAGCAGCTCGACGGAGGATGGTATCACAGATACGCAGTATTTT	CASSSTEDGITDTQYF
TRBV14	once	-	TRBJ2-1	TGTGCCAGCAGCCGACTAGAGGAGTACAATGAGCAGTTCTTC	CASSRLEEYNEQFF
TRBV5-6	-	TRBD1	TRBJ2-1	TGTGCCAGCAGCTCGGTTATCAGGGGGCCCCAGTACAATGAGCAGTTCTTC	CASSSVIRGPQYNEQFF
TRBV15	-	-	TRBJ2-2	TGTGCCACCGCCCCGGTCCCGAACACCGGGGAGCTGTTTTTT	CATAPVPNTGELFF
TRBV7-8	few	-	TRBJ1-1	TGTGCCAGCAGCTTAAATGCGGGGGAAAACACTGAAGCTTTCTTT	CASSLNAGENTEAFF
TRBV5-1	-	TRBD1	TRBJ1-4	TGCGCCAGCAGCGATGGGACAGATGAAAAACTGTTTTTT	CASSDGTDEKLFF
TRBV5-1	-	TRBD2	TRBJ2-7	TGCGCCAGCAGCTTGGCCTGGACTAGCGGGCCAGTCTTCTACGAGCAGTACTTC	CASSLAWTSGPVFYEQYF
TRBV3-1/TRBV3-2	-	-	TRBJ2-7	TGTGCCAGCAGCCAAGGGCTAGTGGCGGGTTCCGAGCAGTACTTC	CASSQGLVAGSEQYF
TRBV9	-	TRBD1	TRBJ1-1	TGTGCCAGCAGCGCATCCGTCCCGGGACAGGGTGGGGGCACTGAAGCTTTCTTT	CASSASVPGQGGGTEAFF
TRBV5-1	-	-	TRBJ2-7	TGCGCCAGCAGCTTCACGGACAGAGTTTACGAGCAGTACTTC	CASSFTDRVYEQYF
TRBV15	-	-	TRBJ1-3	TGTGCCACCAGCAGCACCAGGGGCAGAGGCACCATATATTTT	CATSSTRGRGTIYF
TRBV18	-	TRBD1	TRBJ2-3	TGTGCCAGCTCACCCCAACAGGGGAGCACAGATACGCAGTATTTT	CASSPQQGSTDTQYF